One sample yielded the 14 T cell receptor beta chains listed below, sequenced in a study of Ad26.COV2.S vaccination and SARS-CoV-2 variants. The sample's treatment: around 19 received Ad26.COV2.S at low or high dose, single or two shots; five or six received placebo; per-sample allocation not given. Following the first vaccine or placebo injection, samples were taken on day 63. Method: immunoSEQ multiplex PCR; TCRdb's copy keeps in-frame clones and lacks some. The sample gives roughly 350,000 clones, 86% of which show up once; about 10% is in the top ten. The source was peripheral blood, collected in a trial of Ad26.COV2.S vaccine versus placebo. These receptor sequences come from a person between 18 and 65 years old who received the Ad26.COV2.S COVID-19 vaccine or a placebo.

This clone was recorded only once. This sequence joins TRBV10-3 and TRBJ1-6, with 7 bases identical to TRBD1. The CDR3 totals 16 residues. Per germline, CDR1 ENHRY and CDR2 SYGVKD. After removal of 10 bases from V and 8 bases from J, the junction contained 17 bases not matched to a gene. The CDR3 DNA reads TGTGCCACAGGGGGAACGGCGGGACTGGCGGATTCACCCCTCCACTTT. It yields the protein CATGGTAGLADSPLHF.

This clone appeared a few times. The CDR3 sequence is CASSQGMYTEAFF. The CDR3 nucleotides read TGTGCCAGCAGCCAAGGGATGTACACTGAAGCTTTCTTT. This chain connects TRBV14 to TRBJ1-1; no definite D call. V lost 1 base and J lost 3, with 6 bases in between. The CDR3 has 13 residues. Germline CDR1 is SGHDN and CDR2 is FVKESK.

The CDR3 here is CASSPDPPGGYTF. DNA for the CDR3: TGTGCCAGCAGCCCGGACCCCCCGGGAGGCTACACCTTC. J is TRBJ1-2 and V is TRBV6-2 or TRBV6-3, with D hard to call. CDR3 length: 13 residues. With 6 bases removed from V and 8 bases from J, the gap between germline ends came to 16 bases. Germline V gene sequence: CDR1 MNHEY, CDR2 SVGEGT.

This clone was seen just once. This rearrangement joins TRBV4-1 to TRBJ1-2; no definite D call. The CDR3 spans 14 residues. In germline, CDR1 is MGHRA, CDR2 YSYEKL. The V gene lost 0 bases and the J gene lost 4 bases, with 9 bases spanning the gap. The CDR3 DNA is TGCGCCAGCAGCCAAGAGCCAGACACCTATGGCTACACCTTC. The encoded protein is CASSQEPDTYGYTF.

CDR3 residues: CASSVLPQGRGTEAFF. The CDR3, as DNA: TGTGCCAGCAGCGTCCTACCTCAGGGGAGAGGTACTGAAGCTTTCTTT. The gene calls are TRBV7-2 and TRBJ1-1; a weak D match, TRBD1 (6 bases). The CDR3 is 16 amino acids. V lost 5 bases, J lost 5 bases, and 21 bases lay in between. CDR1 is SGHTA and CDR2 is FQGNSA in the germline V gene.

The rearrangement links TRBV3-1 (or the pseudogene TRBV3-2) to TRBJ1-2; D unclear. Germline CDR1 and CDR2: LGHDT and YNNKEL (reference sequence). Trimming removed 5 bases from V and 4 bases from J, with 5 bases in between. This CDR3 spans 11 amino acids. The CDR3 loop is CASSSPYGYTF. The CDR3 nucleotides read TGTGCCAGCAGCTCACCCTATGGCTACACCTTC.

The rearrangement joins TRBV3-1 (or the pseudogene TRBV3-2) to TRBJ1-4; the D is unclear. The V gene's germline CDR1 is LGHDT and CDR2 YNNKEL (reference sequence). This CDR3 contains 13 residues. Trimming took off 8 bases at V and 7 bases at J, with 14 bases between the two ends. CDR3 sequence: CASCSGPAEKLFF. The CDR3, as DNA: TGTGCCAGCTGCTCCGGGCCTGCTGAAAAACTGTTTTTT.

The CDR3 spells CASSEQGLVGELFF. DNA of the CDR3: TGTGCCAGCAGCGAACAGGGATTGGTGGGGGAGCTGTTTTTT. J is TRBJ2-2 and V is TRBV7-9, with D perhaps matching TRBD1 (6 bases). The CDR3 has 14 amino acids. In germline, CDR1 is SEHNR, CDR2 FQNEAQ (reference sequence). V lost 5 bases and J 8 bases, leaving 15 bases between the germline ends.

The rearrangement uses TRBV5-1 and TRBJ2-7; D possibly matches TRBD1 or TRBD2 (5 bases each). Between the trimmed V and J ends, which lost 3 bases and 0 bases, there was a span of 10 bases. Germline CDR1 and CDR2: SGHRS and YFSETQ. The CDR3 is 14 amino acids. CDR3 sequence (DNA): TGCGCCAGCAGCTCCCCCGGGACCTCCTACGAGCAGTACTTC. Translation: CASSSPGTSYEQYF.

This sequence joins TRBV19 and TRBJ2-1; 10 bases line up with TRBD1. V shed 3 bases, J shed 6 bases, and the junction held 8 bases outside the gene matches. This CDR3 has 16 amino acids. Germline CDR1 is LNHDA and CDR2 is SQIVND (reference sequence). This CDR3 is CASSIQGTGVGNEQFF. The CDR3 DNA reads TGTGCCAGTAGTATTCAAGGGACAGGGGTGGGCAATGAGCAGTTCTTC.

The V gene is TRBV28, the J gene TRBJ2-1; 8 positions agree with TRBD2. The CDR3 loop spans 18 amino acids. Trimming removed 2 bases from V and 4 bases from J; junction bases left unmatched: 13. Germline CDR1 MDHEN, CDR2 SYDVKM. As DNA, the CDR3 is TGTGCCAGCAGTTTACCCTCTCTAGACCGGGGGGGATACAATGAGCAGTTCTTC. It encodes CASSLPSLDRGGYNEQFF.

This clone was picked up one time. The V gene is TRBV5-4, the J gene TRBJ2-5; D possibly corresponds to TRBD1 (6 bases). CDR1 and CDR2 from the germline V gene are SGHNT and YYREEE (reference sequence). V lost 0 bases and J lost 4, with 16 bases in between. The CDR3 extends over 16 amino acids. CDR3 sequence: CASSLGLALGAETQYF. The CDR3 region has the DNA TGTGCCAGCAGCTTGGGGCTGGCTCTGGGGGCAGAGACCCAGTACTTC.

The chain links TRBV5-1 to TRBJ2-3; TRBD2 is a possible D gene (5 bases). V lost 0 bases and J 2 bases, leaving 19 bases between the germline ends. Per the germline V gene, CDR1 is SGHRS and CDR2 is YFSETQ. This CDR3 is built from 18 residues. The CDR3 DNA is TGCGCCAGCAGCTTGGGGGGAGTGGGCGGACCCCCCACAGATACGCAGTATTTT. It encodes CASSLGGVGGPPTDTQYF.

This chain uses TRBV5-1 with TRBJ2-3, with a weak D call TRBD2 (6 bases). Germline CDR1 SGHRS, CDR2 YFSETQ. The CDR3 length is 13 residues. V dropped 5 bases and J dropped 5 bases, with 12 bases sitting between them. The CDR3 sequence: CASRRRGGDTQYF. Here the CDR3 DNA reads TGCGCCAGCAGAAGGAGGGGCGGAGATACGCAGTATTTT. Based on the CDR3 plus reference TRBV5-1 and TRBJ2-3, the full variable domain is KAGVTQTPRYLIKTRGQQVTLSCSPISGHRSVSWYQQTPGQGLQFLFEYFSETQRNKGNFPGRFSGRQFSNSRSEMNVSTLELGDSALYLCASRRRGGDTQYFGPGTRLTVL.